This TCR beta chain comes out of a study of blood T cell repertoires in COVID-19. Overall study: Samples of COVID-19 (acute and convalescent) were obtained from the United States, Italy and Spain. The cDNA or gDNA used as material had been derived from T cells, B-cell-depleted T cells, or PBMCs.

Authors' data handling: Amplification of reference gene primers provided the estimated nucleated cell counts. Method: immunoSEQ multiplex PCR; TCRdb's copy keeps in-frame clones and lacks some. V, J and clone size derive from that table, while D and trimming were established from the DNA sequence. This table has under 45,000 clones, over 70% appearing once. The sequence derives from a man aged 65 to 85 with COVID-19, enrolled during active disease. The specimen was peripheral blood.

CDR3 in amino acids: CAISVRDRSTDTQYF. In DNA, the CDR3 is TGTGCCATCAGTGTCCGGGATAGGAGCACAGATACGCAGTATTTT. The J gene is TRBJ2-3, the V gene TRBV10-3; a weak D match, TRBD2 (5 bases). The CDR3 totals 15 residues. The germline gives CDR1 ENHRY, CDR2 SYGVKD. Trimming cost V 4 bases and J 0 bases, with 11 bases left between them.